Following are 9 T cell receptor beta chains from one sample sequenced in a study of T cells in localized non-small cell lung cancer. Assay: immunoSEQ multiplex PCR; the TCRdb copy retains only in-frame clones and omits some. Here the sample spans 100,000 to 150,000 clones, approximately 88% being singletons. The material was peripheral blood, obtained before any cancer treatment. The receptors were sampled from a female donor older than 55 with stage I lung adenocarcinoma.

The chain carries TRBV28 and TRBJ2-2, with 10 bases identical to TRBD2. The V gene's germline CDR1 is MDHEN and CDR2 SYDVKM. V shed 5 bases and J 1 base; nucleotides not matched to a gene: 1. The CDR3 length is 15 residues. The CDR3 sequence is CASSGLAENTGELFF. The CDR3 DNA reads as TGTGCCAGCAGTGGACTAGCGGAGAACACCGGGGAGCTGTTTTTT.

This clone was seen more than once but under ten times. The rearrangement links TRBV5-5 to TRBJ1-2; 9 bases fit TRBD1. In germline, CDR1 is SGHKS, CDR2 YYEKEE (reference sequence). V lost 4 bases to trimming and J lost 4 bases; unmatched junction nucleotides: 14. This CDR3 is 17 amino acids long. In DNA form, the CDR3 reads TGTGCCAGCAGCCCGGGGACAGGGTCGGGTAGGGGCTATGGCTACACCTTC. Translated: CASSPGTGSGRGYGYTF.

This sequence joins TRBV7-9 and TRBJ2-2, with unresolved D. The CDR3 is 15 residues long. Trimming pared 5 bases from V and 0 bases from J, leaving 10 bases between. CDR1 and CDR2 from the germline V gene are SEHNR and FQNEAQ (reference sequence). In nucleotides, the CDR3 is TGTGCCAGCAGCGCAGCCAACTCGAACACCGGGGAGCTGTTTTTT. It codes for CASSAANSNTGELFF.

V and J are TRBV11-2 and TRBJ2-1; 7 nucleotides match TRBD2. Trimming took 1 base from V and 3 from J; bases not matched to a gene: 12. CDR3 size: 18 residues. Germline CDR1 and CDR2: SGHAT and FQNNGV. In DNA, the CDR3 is TGTGCCAGCAGCTTAGCGACCCGACTAGCCTCGAGCTACAATGAGCAGTTCTTC. As protein: CASSLATRLASSYNEQFF.

On this clone itself: The same CDR3 arises from other DNA sequences in this sample as well. V is TRBV5-4 and J is TRBJ2-1; weak D call: TRBD1 (5 bases). CDR3 size: 13 residues. Germline CDR1 is SGHNT and CDR2 is YYREEE (reference sequence). The V end was cut by 2 bases, the J end by 7 bases, with 10 bases between. The CDR3 region has the DNA TGTGCCAGCAGCTTACCCCAGGGAAATGAGCAGTTCTTC. Encoded protein: CASSLPQGNEQFF.

CDR3 DNA: TGTGCCAGTAGTAAGGGAAACGAGCAGTACTTC. Translation: CASSKGNEQYF. This rearrangement joins TRBV25-1 to TRBJ2-7; D not certain. The CDR3 contains 11 residues. V gave up 9 bases and J gave up 5 bases, with 11 bases separating them. From germline, CDR1 is MGHDK and CDR2 SYGVNS.

The J gene is TRBJ1-2, the V gene TRBV6-6; no clear D. Trimming shortened V by 2 bases and J by 0 bases, and 10 bases separated the two germline ends. Germline CDR1 reads MNHNY; CDR2 reads SVGAGI (reference sequence). The CDR3 runs to 15 residues. The CDR3 DNA sequence: TGTGCCAGCAGTTACGGTGGCAGAGCTAACTATGGCTACACCTTC. It codes for CASSYGGRANYGYTF.

Here the CDR3 reads CAWSPMVGIYGYTF. CDR3 in DNA: TGTGCCTGGAGTCCTATGGTGGGGATCTATGGCTACACCTTC. The V and J genes are TRBV30 and TRBJ1-2; unclear D gene. This CDR3 has 14 residues. V was pared by 2 bases and J by 4 bases, with 14 bases between. Germline assignment: CDR1 GTSNPN and CDR2 SVGIG (reference sequence).

This clone was counted once. The J gene is TRBJ1-1, the V gene TRBV11-2, with unresolved D. CDR3 length: 15 residues. Trimming left V 1 base short and J 0 bases short, with 9 bases between. Per germline, CDR1 SGHAT and CDR2 FQNNGV. The CDR3 nucleotides are TGTGCCAGCAGCTTAGTTGAACGGTTGAACACTGAAGCTTTCTTT. Translation gives CASSLVERLNTEAFF.